These 25 T cell receptor beta chains were sequenced from one sample in a study of blood T cell repertoires in COVID-19. TCRdb keeps only in-frame clones here, not all; method: immunoSEQ multiplex PCR. The data contain 170,000 or so clones, roughly 84% of them singletons. Sequenced: peripheral blood. Receptors originate from a woman aged 40 to 49 with COVID-19, enrolled during active disease.

The chain links TRBV6-6 to TRBJ1-1; 12 bases map to TRBD1. Germline lookup yields CDR1 MNHNY and CDR2 SVGAGI (reference sequence). The CDR3 sequence is 14 residues long. The ends lost 10 bases at V and 11 bases at J; junction bases unmatched: 14. CDR3 bases: TGTGCCACCCATCCGGGACAGGGGGCAGTAGGGGCTTTCTTT. Protein: CATHPGQGAVGAFF.

CDR3 DNA sequence: TGTGCCAGCTCCGGGGGGATCGGTGAAAAACTGTTTTTT. Protein: CASSGGIGEKLFF. The chain uses TRBV18 and TRBJ1-4; TRBD1 might be the D (5 bases). The CDR3 contains 13 residues. Trimming pared 6 bases from V and 7 bases from J, leaving 12 bases between. The germline V gene encodes CDR1 KGHSH and CDR2 LQKENI.

This clone was recorded at least ten times. This chain connects TRBV5-1 to TRBJ2-2; 7 nucleotides line up with TRBD1. Trimming removed 4 bases from V and 1 base from J; junction bases left unmatched: 4. Germline values: CDR1 SGHRS, CDR2 YFSETQ. This CDR3 region has 15 residues. CDR3 protein: CASSTGQLNTGELFF. CDR3 bases: TGCGCCAGCAGCACGGGACAGTTGAACACCGGGGAGCTGTTTTTT.

The CDR3 nucleotides are TGTGCCAGCAGCCAATGGTGGCAGTTGCAAGAGACCCAGTACTTC. The encoded protein is CASSQWWQLQETQYF. The V call is TRBV16, the J call TRBJ2-5, with D hard to call. The length of the CDR3 is 15 residues. Trimming cost V 1 base and J 2 bases, with 11 bases left between them. Per the germline V gene, CDR1 is KGHSY and CDR2 is FQNENV.

The genes are TRBV7-6 and TRBJ2-3; maybe TRBD1 (6 bases). Trimming took off 5 bases at V and 1 base at J, with 13 bases between the two ends. This CDR3 has 15 amino acids. The germline CDR1 and CDR2 sequences are SGHVS and FNYEAQ. In nucleotides, the CDR3 is TGTGCCAGCAGCCTGGGAACAGGGCGCACAGATACGCAGTATTTT. It translates to CASSLGTGRTDTQYF.

The V call is TRBV2, the J call TRBJ2-7; 9 positions match TRBD1. This CDR3 is built from 14 residues. J gave up 5 bases and V 10 bases, and 12 bases lay outside the gene matches. CDR1 is SNHLY, CDR2 FYNNEI, per germline. CDR3 protein: CAKTRDRAIHEQYF. CDR3 nucleotide sequence: TGTGCCAAGACCCGGGACAGGGCTATCCACGAGCAGTACTTC.

V is TRBV5-6 and J is TRBJ2-2; the match to TRBD2 covers 7 bases. The CDR3 extends over 16 amino acids. V lost 0 bases to trimming and J lost 4 bases; unmatched junction nucleotides: 6. The germline gives CDR1 SGHDT, CDR2 YYEEEE. The CDR3 sequence is CASSLGLATTTGELFF. The CDR3 DNA follows: TGTGCCAGCAGCTTGGGACTAGCCACTACCACCGGGGAGCTGTTTTTT.

This rearrangement joins TRBV28 to TRBJ2-7; D is possibly TRBD2 (5 bases). There are 14 residues in the CDR3. From germline, CDR1 is MDHEN and CDR2 SYDVKM. Trimming shortened V by 6 bases and J by 4 bases, and 16 bases separated the two germline ends. For the CDR3, the DNA is TGTGCCAGCAGGTCAAATCGGGGTAAATACGAGCAGTACTTC. Protein product: CASRSNRGKYEQYF.

The table lists this clone with a count of one. The chain carries TRBV28 and TRBJ2-3; 9 bases line up with TRBD2. The V gene end was trimmed by 7 bases and the J gene end by 2 bases; junction bases not matched to a gene: 4. The CDR3 consists of 14 residues. Germline V CDR1 and CDR2: MDHEN, SYDVKM. The CDR3 sequence: CASTASGITDTQYF. Here the CDR3 DNA reads TGTGCCAGCACGGCTAGCGGGATCACAGATACGCAGTATTTT.

This chain joins TRBV6-5 and TRBJ2-7, with 8 bases aligning to TRBD1. The CDR3 loop spans 14 amino acids. V was pared by 3 bases and J by 6 bases, with 7 bases of the junction left unmatched. Germline lookup yields CDR1 MNHEY and CDR2 SVGAGI. CDR3 protein: CASSYRATGAEQYF. The CDR3 DNA is TGTGCCAGCAGTTATAGGGCGACAGGGGCCGAGCAGTACTTC.

The chain couples TRBV29-1 to TRBJ2-1, with 12 bases identical to TRBD2. This CDR3 region has 14 residues. Trimming took 6 bases from V and 10 from J; bases not matched to a gene: 10. The germline CDR1 and CDR2 sequences are SQVTM and ANQGSEA. This CDR3 is CSVLGGLAGREQFF. CDR3 in DNA: TGCAGCGTGCTAGGGGGACTAGCGGGTAGAGAGCAGTTCTTC.

The V call is TRBV5-1, the J call TRBJ1-2, with D hard to call. CDR1 is SGHRS, CDR2 YFSETQ, per germline. This CDR3 has 14 amino acids. Trimming pared 4 bases from V and 4 bases from J, leaving 14 bases between. Here the CDR3 reads CASSGTTQSYGYTF. In DNA, the CDR3 is TGCGCCAGCAGCGGCACCACGCAGTCCTATGGCTACACCTTC.

The V call is TRBV19, the J call TRBJ1-2; D is uncertain. The CDR3 contains 15 residues. CDR1 and CDR2 (germline): LNHDA, SQIVND (reference sequence). The ends were cut back, 5 bases at V and 4 bases at J, with 17 bases in the middle. This CDR3 is CASSSLGSKIYGYTF. The CDR3 DNA sequence: TGTGCCAGTAGTTCCTTGGGCAGCAAAATCTATGGCTACACCTTC.

This chain links TRBV27 with TRBJ1-2; TRBD1 agrees at 7 bases. The CDR3 length is 15 residues. The germline V gene encodes CDR1 MNHEY and CDR2 SMNVEV (reference sequence). The J segment lost 7 bases and the V segment lost 3 bases, leaving 11 bases of the junction unmatched. CDR3 DNA sequence: TGTGCCAGCAGTTTGGCCCAGGGGGACCTTGGTGGCTACACCTTC. This gives the protein CASSLAQGDLGGYTF.

This rearrangement joins TRBV3-1 (or the pseudogene TRBV3-2) to TRBJ2-5; possibly TRBD1 for D (5 bases). This CDR3 is built from 15 residues. The germline CDR1 and CDR2 sequences are LGHDT and YNNKEL (reference sequence). The V end lost 8 bases, the J end lost 6 bases, and 22 bases lay between the germline ends. The CDR3 sequence is CASAPFPTAPKTQYF. In DNA form, the CDR3 reads TGTGCCAGCGCTCCTTTCCCGACAGCCCCCAAGACCCAGTACTTC.

This rearrangement joins TRBV5-1 to TRBJ1-6; 7 nucleotides align to TRBD1. Germline lookup yields CDR1 SGHRS and CDR2 YFSETQ. There are 13 residues in the CDR3. Unmatched junction bases numbered 3, after V lost 5 bases and J lost 7 bases. Here the CDR3 reads CASSYRGNSPLHF. CDR3 DNA sequence: TGCGCCAGCAGTTACAGGGGAAATTCACCCCTCCACTTT.

The rearrangement links TRBV14 to TRBJ2-3, with D perhaps TRBD2 (6 bases). The CDR3 runs to 15 residues. Germline V gene sequence: CDR1 SGHDN, CDR2 FVKESK. V lost 0 bases, J lost 4 bases, and 11 bases lay in between. The CDR3 spells CASSQDRSGADTQYF. For the CDR3, the DNA is TGTGCCAGCAGCCAAGATCGATCGGGAGCAGATACGCAGTATTTT.

The V call is TRBV27, the J call TRBJ2-5; tentative D call: TRBD2 (7 bases). The germline V gene encodes CDR1 MNHEY and CDR2 SMNVEV (reference sequence). The ends were cut back, 4 bases at V and 5 bases at J, with 17 bases in the middle. This CDR3 has 15 residues. The CDR3 loop is CASSYLGGAGETQYF. CDR3 nucleotide sequence: TGTGCCAGCAGTTACTTGGGGGGGGCCGGGGAGACCCAGTACTTC.

The chain is built from TRBV2 and TRBJ2-3; 12 bases map to TRBD2. Per the germline V gene, CDR1 is SNHLY and CDR2 is FYNNEI. The CDR3 covers 15 residues. The junction had 3 bases not matched to a gene; V was cut back by 7 bases and J by 1 base. The CDR3 DNA is TGTGCCAGCATCAGGACTAGCGGGGGCACAGATACGCAGTATTTT. Its translation: CASIRTSGGTDTQYF. Full variable domain (rest looked up from reference TRBV2 and TRBJ2-3): EPEVTQTPSHQVTQMGQEVILRCVPISNHLYFYWYRQILGQKVEFLVSFYNNEISEKSEIFDDQFSVERPDGSNFTLKIRSTKLEDSAMYFCASIRTSGGTDTQYFGPGTRLTVL.

This clone was detected only a few times. This chain uses TRBV3-1 (or the pseudogene TRBV3-2) with TRBJ1-1; possibly TRBD1 for D (5 bases). CDR1 is LGHDT and CDR2 is YNNKEL in the germline V gene (reference sequence). V was pared by 2 bases and J by 5 bases, with 21 bases between. The CDR3 runs to 17 residues. In DNA, the CDR3 is TGTGCCAGCAGCCAACCGGGGATGTGGGAGGGGATAACTGAAGCTTTCTTT. It yields the protein CASSQPGMWEGITEAFF.

The chain combines TRBV7-7 with TRBJ2-1; D may be TRBD2 (5 bases). Between the trimmed V and J ends, which lost 2 bases and 0 bases, there was a span of 8 bases. Per the germline V gene, CDR1 is SSHAT and CDR2 is FNYEAQ (reference sequence). This CDR3 comprises 15 residues. CDR3 protein: CASSLSGSSYNEQFF. The CDR3, as DNA: TGTGCCAGCAGCTTATCGGGGAGCTCCTACAATGAGCAGTTCTTC.

The chain is built from TRBV5-1 and TRBJ2-2; a possible D gene is TRBD2 (6 bases). Germline-derived CDR1 and CDR2 are SGHRS and YFSETQ. The V end lost 4 bases, the J end lost 3 bases, and 13 bases lay between the germline ends. The CDR3 contains 15 residues. The CDR3 loop reads CASSTRLGDTGELFF. The CDR3 region has the DNA TGCGCCAGCAGCACCAGACTAGGTGACACCGGGGAGCTGTTTTTT.

The chain has TRBV5-1 and TRBJ1-2; TRBD1 aligns across 9 bases. J was trimmed by 6 bases and V by 0 bases; bases with no gene match: 6. The CDR3 has 15 residues. Germline CDR1 SGHRS, CDR2 YFSETQ. CDR3 loop: CASSLAGTGLDGYTF. In nucleotides, the CDR3 is TGCGCCAGCAGCTTGGCCGGGACAGGGCTAGATGGCTACACCTTC.

This chain links TRBV6-5 with TRBJ1-2; 9 nucleotides agree with TRBD1. With 4 bases clipped from V and 4 bases from J, the junction kept 4 bases outside the gene matches. This CDR3 has 14 amino acids. From germline, CDR1 is MNHEY and CDR2 SVGAGI. The CDR3 reads CASSFQTGGYGYTF. CDR3 DNA sequence: TGTGCCAGCAGTTTTCAGACAGGGGGCTATGGCTACACCTTC.

A single count supports this clone. The V gene is TRBV27, the J gene TRBJ1-2; TRBD1 agrees at 9 bases. This CDR3 comprises 14 residues. Per the germline V gene, CDR1 is MNHEY and CDR2 is SMNVEV (reference sequence). Trimming at V came to 7 bases and at J to 2 bases, leaving 5 bases not matched to a gene. The CDR3 region has the DNA TGTGCCAGCACCCTCACAGGGGGCAACTATGGCTACACCTTC. Translated: CASTLTGGNYGYTF.